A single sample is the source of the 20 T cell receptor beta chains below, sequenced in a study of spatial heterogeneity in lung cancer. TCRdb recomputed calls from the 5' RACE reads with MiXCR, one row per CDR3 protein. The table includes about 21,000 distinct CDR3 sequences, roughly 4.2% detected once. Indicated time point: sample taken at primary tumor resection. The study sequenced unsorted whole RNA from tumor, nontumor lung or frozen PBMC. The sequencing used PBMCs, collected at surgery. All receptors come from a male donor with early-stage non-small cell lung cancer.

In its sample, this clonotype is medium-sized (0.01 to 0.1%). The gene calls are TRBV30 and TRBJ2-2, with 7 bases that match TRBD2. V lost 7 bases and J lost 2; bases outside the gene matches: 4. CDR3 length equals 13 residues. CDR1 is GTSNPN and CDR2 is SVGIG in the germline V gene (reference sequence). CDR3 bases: TGTGCCTCAAAGCGGGGTAACACCGGGGAGCTGTTTTTT. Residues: CASKRGNTGELFF.

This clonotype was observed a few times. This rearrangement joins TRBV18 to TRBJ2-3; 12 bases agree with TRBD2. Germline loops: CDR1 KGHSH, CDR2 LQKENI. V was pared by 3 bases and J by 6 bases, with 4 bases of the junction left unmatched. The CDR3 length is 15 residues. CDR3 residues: CASSPLAGGSDTQYF. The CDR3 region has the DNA TGTGCCAGCTCACCTCTAGCGGGGGGGTCGGATACGCAGTATTTT.

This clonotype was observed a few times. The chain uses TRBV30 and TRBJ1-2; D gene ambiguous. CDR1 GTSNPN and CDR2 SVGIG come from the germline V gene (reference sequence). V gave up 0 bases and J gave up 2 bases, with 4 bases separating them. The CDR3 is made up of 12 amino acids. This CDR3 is CAWSVRNYGYTF. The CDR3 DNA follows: TGTGCCTGGAGTGTAAGGAACTATGGCTACACCTTC.

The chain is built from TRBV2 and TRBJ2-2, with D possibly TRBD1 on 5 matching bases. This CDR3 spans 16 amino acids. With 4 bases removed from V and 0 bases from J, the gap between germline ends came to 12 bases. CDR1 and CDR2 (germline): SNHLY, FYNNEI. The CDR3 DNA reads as TGTGCCAGCAGTGGGGTCCAGGGCACGAACACCGGGGAGCTGTTTTTT. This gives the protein CASSGVQGTNTGELFF.

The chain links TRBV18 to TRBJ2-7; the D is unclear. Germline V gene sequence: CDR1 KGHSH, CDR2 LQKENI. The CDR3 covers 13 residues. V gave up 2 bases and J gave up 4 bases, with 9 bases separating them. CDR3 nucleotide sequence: TGTGCCAGCTCACCATATTCAAGGTACGAGCAGTACTTC. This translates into CASSPYSRYEQYF.

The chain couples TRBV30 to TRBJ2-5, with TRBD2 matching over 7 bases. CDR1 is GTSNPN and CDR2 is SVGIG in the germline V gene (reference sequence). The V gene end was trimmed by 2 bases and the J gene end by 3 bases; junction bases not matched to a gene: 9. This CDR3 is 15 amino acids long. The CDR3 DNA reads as TGTGCCTGGAGTCGGGGAGGGAAGGGCGAAGAGACCCAGTACTTC. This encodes CAWSRGGKGEETQYF.

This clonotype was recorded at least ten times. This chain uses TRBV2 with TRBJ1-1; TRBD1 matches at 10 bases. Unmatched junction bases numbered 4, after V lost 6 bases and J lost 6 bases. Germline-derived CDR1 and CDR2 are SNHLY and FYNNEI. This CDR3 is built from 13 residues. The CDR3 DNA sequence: TGTGCCAGCAGCGTCGGGACAGGGGCTGAAGCTTTCTTT. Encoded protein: CASSVGTGAEAFF.

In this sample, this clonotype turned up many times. CDR3 sequence (DNA): TGCAGTGCTAGGTCGGGTGGGAGCATCCAGCATTTT. This gives the protein CSARSGGSIQHF. The rearrangement uses TRBV20-1 and TRBJ1-5; no clear D gene. The CDR3 length is 12 residues. V lost 3 bases, J lost 12 bases, and 15 bases lay in between. The V gene's germline CDR1 is DFQATT and CDR2 SNEGSKA (reference sequence).

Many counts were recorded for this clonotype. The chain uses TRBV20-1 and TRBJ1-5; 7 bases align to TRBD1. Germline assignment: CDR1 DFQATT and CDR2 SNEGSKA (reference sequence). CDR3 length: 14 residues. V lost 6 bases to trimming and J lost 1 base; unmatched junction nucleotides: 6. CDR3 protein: CSAQGGISNQPQHF. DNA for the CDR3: TGCAGTGCCCAGGGGGGGATAAGCAATCAGCCCCAGCATTTT.

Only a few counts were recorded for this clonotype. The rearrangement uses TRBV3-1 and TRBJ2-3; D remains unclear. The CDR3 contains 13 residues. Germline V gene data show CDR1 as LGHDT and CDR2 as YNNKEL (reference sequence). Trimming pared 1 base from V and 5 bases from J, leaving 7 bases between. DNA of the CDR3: TGTGCCAGCAGCCAAGCTAGGGTAGATACGCAGTATTTT. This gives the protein CASSQARVDTQYF.

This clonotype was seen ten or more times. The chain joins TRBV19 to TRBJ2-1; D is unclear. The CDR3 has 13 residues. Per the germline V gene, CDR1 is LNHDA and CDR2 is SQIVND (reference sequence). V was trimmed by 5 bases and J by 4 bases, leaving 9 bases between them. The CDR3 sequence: CASSSTGYNEQFF. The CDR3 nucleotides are TGTGCCAGTAGTTCTACGGGTTACAATGAGCAGTTCTTC.

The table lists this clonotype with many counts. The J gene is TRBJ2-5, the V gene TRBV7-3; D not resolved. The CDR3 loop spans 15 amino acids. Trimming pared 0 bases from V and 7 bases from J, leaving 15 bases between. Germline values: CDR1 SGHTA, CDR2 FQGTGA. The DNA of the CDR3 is TGTGCCAGCAGCTTAACGTATAGCCCTGGGATGACCCAGTACTTC. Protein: CASSLTYSPGMTQYF.

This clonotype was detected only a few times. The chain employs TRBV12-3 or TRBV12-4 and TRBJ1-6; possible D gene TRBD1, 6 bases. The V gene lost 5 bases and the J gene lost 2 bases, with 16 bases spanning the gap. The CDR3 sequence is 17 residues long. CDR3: CASSPGGGTAYNSPLHF. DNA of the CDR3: TGTGCCAGCAGTCCCGGGGGCGGAACGGCCTATAATTCACCCCTCCACTTT.

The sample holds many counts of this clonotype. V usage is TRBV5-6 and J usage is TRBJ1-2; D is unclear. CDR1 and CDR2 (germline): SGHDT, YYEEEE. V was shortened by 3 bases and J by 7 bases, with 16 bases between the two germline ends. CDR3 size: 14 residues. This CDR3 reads CASSSIGREVGYTF. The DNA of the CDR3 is TGTGCCAGCAGCTCGATCGGGAGGGAGGTTGGCTACACCTTC.

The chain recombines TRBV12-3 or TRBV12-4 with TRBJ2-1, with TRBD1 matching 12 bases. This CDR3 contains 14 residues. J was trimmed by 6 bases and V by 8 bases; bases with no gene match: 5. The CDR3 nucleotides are TGTGCCAGCCGGGACAGGGGGCGATCCAATGAGCAGTTCTTC. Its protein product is CASRDRGRSNEQFF.

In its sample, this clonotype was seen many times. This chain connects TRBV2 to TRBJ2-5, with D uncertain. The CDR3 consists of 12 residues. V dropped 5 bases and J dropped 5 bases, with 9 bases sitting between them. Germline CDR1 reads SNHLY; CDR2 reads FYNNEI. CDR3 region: CASSYAWETQYF. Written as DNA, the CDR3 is TGTGCCAGCAGTTACGCCTGGGAGACCCAGTACTTC.

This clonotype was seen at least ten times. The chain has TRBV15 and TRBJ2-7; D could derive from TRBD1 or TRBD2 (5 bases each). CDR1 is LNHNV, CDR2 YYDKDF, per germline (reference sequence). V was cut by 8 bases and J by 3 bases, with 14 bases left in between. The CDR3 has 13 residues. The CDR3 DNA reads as TGTGCCACCTCCCCCCGGGACCGCTACGAGCAGTACTTC. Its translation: CATSPRDRYEQYF.

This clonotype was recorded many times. CDR3 coding DNA: TGCAGCGTTGAATCTTTTGGCTACACCTTC. This sequence encodes CSVESFGYTF. This sequence joins TRBV29-1 and TRBJ1-2, with D unresolved. The CDR3 consists of 10 residues. Trimming took 2 bases from V and 7 from J, leaving 5 bases between them. Per germline, CDR1 SQVTM and CDR2 ANQGSEA.

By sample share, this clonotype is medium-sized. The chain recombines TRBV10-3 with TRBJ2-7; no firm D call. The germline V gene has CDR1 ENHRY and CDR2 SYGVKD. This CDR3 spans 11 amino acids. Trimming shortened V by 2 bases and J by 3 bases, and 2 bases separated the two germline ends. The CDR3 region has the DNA TGTGCCATCAGTGAGAACTACGAGCAGTACTTC. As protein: CAISENYEQYF.

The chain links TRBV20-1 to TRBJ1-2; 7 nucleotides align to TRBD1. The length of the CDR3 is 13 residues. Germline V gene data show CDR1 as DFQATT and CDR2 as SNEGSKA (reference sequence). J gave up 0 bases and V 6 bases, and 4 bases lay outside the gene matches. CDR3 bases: TGCAGTGCGGGGACAGCGACTAACTATGGCTACACCTTC. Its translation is CSAGTATNYGYTF.